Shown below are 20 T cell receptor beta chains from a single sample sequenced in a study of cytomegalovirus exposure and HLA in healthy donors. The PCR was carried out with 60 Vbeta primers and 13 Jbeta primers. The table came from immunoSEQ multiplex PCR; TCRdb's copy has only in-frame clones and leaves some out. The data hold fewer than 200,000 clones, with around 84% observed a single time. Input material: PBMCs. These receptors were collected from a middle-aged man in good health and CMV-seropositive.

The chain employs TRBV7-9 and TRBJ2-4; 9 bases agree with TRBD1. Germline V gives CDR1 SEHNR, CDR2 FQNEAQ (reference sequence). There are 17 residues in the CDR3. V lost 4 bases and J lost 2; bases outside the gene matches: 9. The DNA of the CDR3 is TGTGCCAGCAGCTCACCAGGACAGGGGTGGACCAAAAACATTCAGTACTTC. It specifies CASSSPGQGWTKNIQYF.

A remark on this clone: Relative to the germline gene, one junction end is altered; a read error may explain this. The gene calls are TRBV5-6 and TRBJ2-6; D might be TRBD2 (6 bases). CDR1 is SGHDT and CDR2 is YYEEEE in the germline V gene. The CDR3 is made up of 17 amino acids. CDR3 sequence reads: CASSLGRRSGGVNVLTF. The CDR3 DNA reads TGTGCCAGCAGCTTGGGACGGCGTTCAGGAGGGGTCAACGTCCTGACTTTC.

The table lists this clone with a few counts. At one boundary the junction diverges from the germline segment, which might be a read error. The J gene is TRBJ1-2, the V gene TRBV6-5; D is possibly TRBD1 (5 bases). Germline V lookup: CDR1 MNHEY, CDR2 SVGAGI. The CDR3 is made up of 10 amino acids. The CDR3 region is CASSERQGIF. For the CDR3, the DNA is TGTGCCAGCAGTGAAAGGCAGGGTATCTTC.

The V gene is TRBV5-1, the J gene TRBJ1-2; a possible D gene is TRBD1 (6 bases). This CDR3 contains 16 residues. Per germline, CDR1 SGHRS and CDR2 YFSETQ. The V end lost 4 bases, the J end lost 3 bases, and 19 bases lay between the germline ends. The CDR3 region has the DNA TGCGCCAGCAGCCCCGCCGGCACAGGGTTGGACTATGGCTACACCTTC. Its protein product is CASSPAGTGLDYGYTF.

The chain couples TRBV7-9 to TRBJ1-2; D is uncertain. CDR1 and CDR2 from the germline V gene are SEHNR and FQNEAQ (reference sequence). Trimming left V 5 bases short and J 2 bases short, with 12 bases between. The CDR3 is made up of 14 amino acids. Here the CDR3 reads CASSPPSGNYGYTF. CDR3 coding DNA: TGTGCCAGCAGCCCTCCATCCGGGAACTATGGCTACACCTTC.

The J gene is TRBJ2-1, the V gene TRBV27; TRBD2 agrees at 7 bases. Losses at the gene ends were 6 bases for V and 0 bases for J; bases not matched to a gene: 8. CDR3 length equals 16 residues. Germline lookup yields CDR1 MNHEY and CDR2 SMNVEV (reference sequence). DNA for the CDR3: TGTGCCAGCAGGAACTTAGCGGGCAGCTCCTACAATGAGCAGTTCTTC. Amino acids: CASRNLAGSSYNEQFF.

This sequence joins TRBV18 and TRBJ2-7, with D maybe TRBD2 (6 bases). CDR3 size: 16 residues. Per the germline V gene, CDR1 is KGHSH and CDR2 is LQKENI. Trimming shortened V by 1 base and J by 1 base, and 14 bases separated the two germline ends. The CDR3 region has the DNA TGTGCCAGCTCACCACTTGGAGGGGTGCGTTCCTACGAGCAGTACTTC. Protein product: CASSPLGGVRSYEQYF.

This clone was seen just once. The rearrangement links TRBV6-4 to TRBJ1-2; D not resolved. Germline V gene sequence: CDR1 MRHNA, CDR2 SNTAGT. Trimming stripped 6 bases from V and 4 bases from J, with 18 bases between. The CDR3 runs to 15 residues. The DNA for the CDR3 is TGTGCCAGCAGGCGGGAGGCGGGCCCTGGCTATGGCTACACCTTC. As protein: CASRREAGPGYGYTF.

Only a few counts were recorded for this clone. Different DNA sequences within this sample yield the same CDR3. The CDR3 DNA reads TGTGCCAGCAGCCCAGAGAACACTGAAGCTTTCTTT. It is translated as CASSPENTEAFF. The rearrangement uses TRBV7-9 and TRBJ1-1; the D is unclear. The CDR3 covers 12 residues. Germline CDR1 is SEHNR and CDR2 is FQNEAQ (reference sequence). Trimming removed 5 bases at V and 1 base at J, with 5 bases between.

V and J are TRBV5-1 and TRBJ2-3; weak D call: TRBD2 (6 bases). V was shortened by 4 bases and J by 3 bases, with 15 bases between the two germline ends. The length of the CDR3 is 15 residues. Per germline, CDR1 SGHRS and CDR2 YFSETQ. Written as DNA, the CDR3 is TGCGCCAGCAGCCTCGGGACTCCTGGGACAGATACGCAGTATTTT. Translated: CASSLGTPGTDTQYF.

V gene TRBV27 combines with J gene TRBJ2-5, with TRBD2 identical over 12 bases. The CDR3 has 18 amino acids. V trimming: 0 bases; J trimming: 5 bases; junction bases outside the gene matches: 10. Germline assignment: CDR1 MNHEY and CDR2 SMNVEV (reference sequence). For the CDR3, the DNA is TGTGCCAGCAGTTTATCTTCCGGACTAGCGGGACCGGGTGAGACCCAGTACTTC. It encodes CASSLSSGLAGPGETQYF.

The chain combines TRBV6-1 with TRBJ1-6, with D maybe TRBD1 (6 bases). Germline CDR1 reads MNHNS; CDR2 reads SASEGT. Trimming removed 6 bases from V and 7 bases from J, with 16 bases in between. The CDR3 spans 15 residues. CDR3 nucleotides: TGTGCCAGCAGGGCCCGCGCAGGGGAAAATTCACCCCTCCACTTT. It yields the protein CASRARAGENSPLHF.

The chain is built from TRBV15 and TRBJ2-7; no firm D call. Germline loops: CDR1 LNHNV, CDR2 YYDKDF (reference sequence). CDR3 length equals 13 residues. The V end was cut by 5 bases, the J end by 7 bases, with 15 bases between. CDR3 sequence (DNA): TGTGCCACCAGCGGTGGGCCCGGTGGTGAGCAGTACTTC. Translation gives CATSGGPGGEQYF.

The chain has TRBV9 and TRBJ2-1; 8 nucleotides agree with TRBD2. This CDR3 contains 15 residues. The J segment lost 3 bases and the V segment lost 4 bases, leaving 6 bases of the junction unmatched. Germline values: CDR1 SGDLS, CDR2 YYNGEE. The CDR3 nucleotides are TGTGCCAGCAGCCCCGGTAGCGGGGACTACAATGAGCAGTTCTTC. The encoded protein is CASSPGSGDYNEQFF.

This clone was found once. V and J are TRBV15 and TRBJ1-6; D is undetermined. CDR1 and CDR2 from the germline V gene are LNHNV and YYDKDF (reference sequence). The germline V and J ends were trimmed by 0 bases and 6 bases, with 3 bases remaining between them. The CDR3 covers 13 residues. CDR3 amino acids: CATSRDINSPLHF. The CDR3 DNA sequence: TGTGCCACCAGCAGAGATATTAATTCACCCCTCCACTTT. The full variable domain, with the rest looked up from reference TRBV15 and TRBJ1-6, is DAMVIQNPRYQVTQFGKPVTLSCSQTLNHNVMYWYQQKSSQAPKLLFHYYDKDFNNEADTPDNFQSRRPNTSFCFLDIRSPGLGDTAMYLCATSRDINSPLHFGNGTRLTVT.

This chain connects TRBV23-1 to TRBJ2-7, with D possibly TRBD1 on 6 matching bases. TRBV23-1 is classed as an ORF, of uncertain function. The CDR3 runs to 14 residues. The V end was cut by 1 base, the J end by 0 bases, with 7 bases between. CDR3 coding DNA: TGCGCCAGCAGTCAATTCAGGGGCTCCTACGAGCAGTACTTC. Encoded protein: CASSQFRGSYEQYF.

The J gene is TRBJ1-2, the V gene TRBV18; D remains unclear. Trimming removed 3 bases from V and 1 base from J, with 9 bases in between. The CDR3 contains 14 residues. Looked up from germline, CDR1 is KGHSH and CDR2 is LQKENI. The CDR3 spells CASSPPRGNYGYTF. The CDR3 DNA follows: TGTGCCAGCTCACCCCCACGGGGTAACTATGGCTACACCTTC.

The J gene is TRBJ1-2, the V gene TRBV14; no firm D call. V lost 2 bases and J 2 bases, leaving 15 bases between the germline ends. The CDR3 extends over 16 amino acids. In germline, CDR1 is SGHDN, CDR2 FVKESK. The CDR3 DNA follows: TGTGCCAGCAGCCAAAGGATAGCACCGAGAAACTATGGCTACACCTTC. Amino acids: CASSQRIAPRNYGYTF.

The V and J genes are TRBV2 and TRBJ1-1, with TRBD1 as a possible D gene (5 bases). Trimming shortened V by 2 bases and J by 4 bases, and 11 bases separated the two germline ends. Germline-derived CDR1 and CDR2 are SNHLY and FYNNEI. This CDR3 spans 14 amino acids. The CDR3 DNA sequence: TGTGCCAGCAGTGAACCAGGGCTAAGCACTGAAGCTTTCTTT. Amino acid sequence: CASSEPGLSTEAFF.

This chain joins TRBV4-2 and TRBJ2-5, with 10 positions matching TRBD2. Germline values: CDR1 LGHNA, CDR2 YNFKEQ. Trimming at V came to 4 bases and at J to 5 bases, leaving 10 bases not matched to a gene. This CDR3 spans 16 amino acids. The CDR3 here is CASSPLERGGLETQYF. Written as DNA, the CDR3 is TGTGCCAGCAGCCCACTGGAGCGGGGGGGCCTGGAGACCCAGTACTTC.